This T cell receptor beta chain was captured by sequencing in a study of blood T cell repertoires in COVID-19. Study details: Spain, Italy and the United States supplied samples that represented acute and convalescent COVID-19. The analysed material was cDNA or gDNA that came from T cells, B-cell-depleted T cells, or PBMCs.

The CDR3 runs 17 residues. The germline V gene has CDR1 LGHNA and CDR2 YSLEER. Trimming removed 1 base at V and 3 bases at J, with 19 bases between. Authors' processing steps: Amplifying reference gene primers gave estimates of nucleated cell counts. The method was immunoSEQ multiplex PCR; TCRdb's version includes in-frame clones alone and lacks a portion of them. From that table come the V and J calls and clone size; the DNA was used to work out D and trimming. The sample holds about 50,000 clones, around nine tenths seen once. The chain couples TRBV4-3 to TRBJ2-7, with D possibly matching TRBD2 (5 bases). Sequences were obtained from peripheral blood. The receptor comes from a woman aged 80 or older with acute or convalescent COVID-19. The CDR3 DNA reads TGCGCCAGCAGCCAAGCTTGGAGCGGAGTGGGGTACTACGAGCAGTACTTC. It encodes CASSQAWSGVGYYEQYF.